The clone carrying this T cell receptor beta chain was counted a few times. Its cognate antigen is unknown. The data were obtained in a study of regulatory T cells in long-lasting Graves disease. General study results and limits: TRBV28, TRBJ1-2 and TRBJ2-5 were segments that persistent disease favored.

Time point reported: newly diagnosed GD, antithyroid drugs for less than 3 months. Generation of the TCR library employed RNA extracted from PBMCs. Building the TCR beta libraries relied on iRepertoire HTBI primers, and CDR3 regions underwent Arm-PCR. One entry per CDR3 protein, called by TCRdb with MiXCR from the multiplex PCR reads. Of some 200,000 distinct CDR3 sequences detected, roughly a fifth appear once; the ten largest clones hold 12%. Germline lookup yields CDR1 WSHSY and CDR2 SAAADI. The CDR3 covers 17 residues. V shed 6 bases and J 0 bases; nucleotides not matched to a gene: 12. The sample was also linked to a second study, of T cells in Graves' hyperthyroidism and ophthalmopathy. According to that study: Graves' hyperthyroidism without ophthalmopathy progression within 18 months was termed stable. Diagnosis of hyperthyroidism was new in patients aged 18 to 65, and its duration was under 2 months. HTBI primers drove first-round RT-PCR of the TCR CDR3.

The sample in question was peripheral blood mononuclear cells (PBMCs), obtained at new diagnosis, from a patient treated with antithyroid drugs. This clonotype originated in a woman in her 30s with Graves disease. This chain links TRBV10-2 with TRBJ2-3; the match to TRBD1 covers 7 bases. In DNA form, the CDR3 reads TGCGCCAGCAGAGCACAACGGGACAGTCTAAGCACAGATACGCAGTATTTT. It yields the protein CASRAQRDSLSTDTQYF.